This section outlines one T cell receptor (beta chain) sequence together with its context. Its antigen is currently unknown. This specimen belongs to a study of metastatic and nonmetastatic thyroid tumors. Study at large: A comparison of repertoires was made across blood and tumor or nodule tissue from malignant and benign thyroid patients.

Every patient underwent thyroid surgery untreated. As processed by the authors: It was from CDR3 differences across clinicopathological groups that a distant-metastasis classifier for papillary thyroid cancer was built. MiXCR was used by TCRdb to re-call the PCR reads. The V and J calls and clone size come from TCRdb's table, not from the authors' own analysis. The table has approximately 24,000 clones, under 15% seen once. Study-level points and caveats: For both blood and tumor, malignant thyroid tumors reportedly showed significantly higher TCR beta diversity than benign nodules did.

CDR3 length: 11 amino acids. The V end was cut by 5 bases, the J end by 5 bases, with 9 bases between. The germline gives CDR1 GTSNPN, CDR2 SVGIG (reference sequence). The V and J genes are TRBV30 and TRBJ1-1; D ambiguous. The sequencing sample was made of blood. The sequence was obtained from a female donor with papillary thyroid cancer or a benign thyroid nodule (not recorded which). Some clones in this sample may be carry-over from other donors' samples. The DNA of the CDR3 is TGTGCCTGGTTTAGGAGAACTGAAGCTTTCTTT. Encoded protein: CAWFRRTEAFF.